One and the same sample provided the 16 T cell receptor beta chains below, sequenced in a study of shared clonotypes between healthy human individuals. Naive CD8 isolation took CD45RO-negative cells positively selected for CCR7 and excluded terminally differentiated effector memory CD45RA+ cells. The repertoire was sequenced with immunoSEQ multiplex PCR; TCRdb's copy has only in-frame clones and lacks some. The sample consists of about 2 million clones, approximately 94% of them appearing once. Sequencing input: naive CD8+ T cells sorted from blood. These receptors all stem from a man aged 18 to 29 in good health.

This chain connects TRBV7-9 to TRBJ1-1; a weak D match, TRBD1 (5 bases). V was pared by 4 bases and J by 0 bases, with 12 bases between. There are 15 residues in the CDR3. Germline assignment: CDR1 SEHNR and CDR2 FQNEAQ (reference sequence). DNA of the CDR3: TGTGCCAGCAGCTCGACTGACAGCATGAACACTGAAGCTTTCTTT. As protein: CASSSTDSMNTEAFF.

The chain recombines TRBV19 with TRBJ2-7, with D perhaps matching TRBD1 (5 bases). The CDR3 is 13 amino acids. V shed 8 bases and J shed 3 bases, with 14 bases lying between them. Germline-derived CDR1 and CDR2 are LNHDA and SQIVND (reference sequence). CDR3 residues: CASGLGALYEQYF. The CDR3 nucleotides read TGTGCCAGTGGGCTTGGGGCCCTCTACGAGCAGTACTTC. Full variable domain (rest looked up from reference TRBV19 and TRBJ2-7): DGGITQSPKYLFRKEGQNVTLSCEQNLNHDAMYWYRQDPGQGLRLIYYSQIVNDFQKGDIAEGYSVSREKKESFPLTVTSAQKNPTAFYLCASGLGALYEQYFGPGTRLTVT.

The rearrangement links TRBV30 to TRBJ1-4; TRBD1 might be the D (5 bases). The germline CDR1 and CDR2 sequences are GTSNPN and SVGIG (reference sequence). Deletions cut 0 bases from V and 0 bases from J, with 11 bases between. The CDR3 covers 16 residues. Here the CDR3 DNA reads TGTGCCTGGAGTGTAAGGGGCGAAGCAACTAATGAAAAACTGTTTTTT. Translation: CAWSVRGEATNEKLFF.

V is TRBV13 and J is TRBJ2-7; 9 bases fit TRBD1. CDR3 length: 15 amino acids. Germline V gene sequence: CDR1 PRHDT, CDR2 FYEKMQ (reference sequence). The ends lost 5 bases at V and 2 bases at J; junction bases unmatched: 7. For the CDR3, the DNA is TGTGCCAGCAGCACCACGGACAGGGGTGCCTACGAGCAGTACTTC. This codes for CASSTTDRGAYEQYF. Filled out from reference TRBV13 and TRBJ2-7, the complete variable domain reads AAGVIQSPRHLIKEKRETATLKCYPIPRHDTVYWYQQGPGQDPQFLISFYEKMQSDKGSIPDRFSAQQFSDYHSELNMSSLELGDSALYFCASSTTDRGAYEQYFGPGTRLTVT.

To note about this clone: Other nucleotide sequences from this sample produce the same CDR3. The genes are TRBV4-3 and TRBJ2-1; TRBD2 agrees at 8 bases. This CDR3 has 15 residues. Germline loops: CDR1 LGHNA, CDR2 YSLEER. V lost 4 bases and J lost 2; bases outside the gene matches: 4. The CDR3 sequence is CASSPLAGAYNEQFF. CDR3 nucleotide sequence: TGCGCCAGCAGCCCGCTAGCGGGCGCCTACAATGAGCAGTTCTTC.

The chain is built from TRBV4-2 and TRBJ1-5; D uncertain. Germline assignment: CDR1 LGHNA and CDR2 YNFKEQ. V lost 1 base and J lost 6, with 4 bases in between. The CDR3 sequence is 12 residues long. The CDR3 coding sequence is TGTGCCAGCAGCCAAGGGGGTCAGCCCCAGCATTTT. Its translation: CASSQGGQPQHF.

The V and J genes are TRBV4-3 and TRBJ2-7; 11 nucleotides match TRBD2. The length of the CDR3 is 15 residues. The germline CDR1 and CDR2 sequences are LGHNA and YSLEER. Trimming removed 3 bases from V and 2 bases from J; junction bases left unmatched: 3. DNA for the CDR3: TGCGCCAGCAGCCACACTAGCGGGGGTACCTACGAGCAGTACTTC. It yields the protein CASSHTSGGTYEQYF.

CDR3 nucleotides: TGTGCCAGCAGCCCGGGGGGCGGGGAGCTGTTTTTT. Protein product: CASSPGGGELFF. V gene TRBV27 combines with J gene TRBJ2-2, with 7 bases matching TRBD2. CDR1 MNHEY and CDR2 SMNVEV come from the germline V gene (reference sequence). V shed 6 bases and J 7 bases; nucleotides not matched to a gene: 2. The CDR3 covers 12 residues.

The chain combines TRBV5-4 with TRBJ2-3, with D hard to call. CDR1 is SGHNT, CDR2 YYREEE, per germline (reference sequence). The CDR3 has 15 amino acids. V was shortened by 5 bases and J by 3 bases, with 16 bases between the two germline ends. The CDR3 region has the DNA TGTGCCAGCAGGGAAACCTTCACACGGACAGATACGCAGTATTTT. Its protein product is CASRETFTRTDTQYF.

The chain has TRBV2 and TRBJ2-1, with TRBD1 matching over 10 bases. The CDR3 has 13 amino acids. V dropped 7 bases and J dropped 7; count of bases not matched to a gene: 4. The V gene's germline CDR1 is SNHLY and CDR2 FYNNEI. CDR3 bases: TGTGCCAGCAAGGGACAGGGGTTGAATGAGCAGTTCTTC. It yields the protein CASKGQGLNEQFF.

The chain couples TRBV4-1 to TRBJ2-5; maybe TRBD1 (6 bases). Germline CDR1 is MGHRA and CDR2 is YSYEKL. The CDR3 sequence is 16 residues long. V was clipped by 3 bases and J by 3 bases, with 17 bases between them. CDR3 DNA: TGCGCCAGCAGCCATCCCCCCGGGGCAGGGGAAGAGACCCAGTACTTC. Translation gives CASSHPPGAGEETQYF.

The chain links TRBV7-2 to TRBJ2-2; no definite D call. This CDR3 comprises 15 residues. The germline V gene encodes CDR1 SGHTA and CDR2 FQGNSA. V was pared by 5 bases and J by 4 bases, with 14 bases between. CDR3 bases: TGTGCCAGCAGCCCAAGCTCATGGGTCACCGGGGAGCTGTTTTTT. Translated: CASSPSSWVTGELFF.

The genes are TRBV2 and TRBJ2-2, with a weak D call TRBD1 (6 bases). The V end was cut by 4 bases, the J end by 5 bases, with 11 bases between. The germline V gene has CDR1 SNHLY and CDR2 FYNNEI. This CDR3 spans 14 amino acids. Here the CDR3 DNA reads TGTGCCAGCAGTGGACTACAGGGAACCGGGGAGCTGTTTTTT. This codes for CASSGLQGTGELFF.

The chain links TRBV28 to TRBJ2-5; the match to TRBD1 covers 7 bases. Trimming at V came to 5 bases and at J to 1 base, leaving 7 bases not matched to a gene. CDR1 and CDR2 (germline): MDHEN, SYDVKM. CDR3 size: 15 residues. The CDR3 region is CASSPDRESQETQYF. DNA of the CDR3: TGTGCCAGCAGTCCAGACAGGGAATCCCAAGAGACCCAGTACTTC.

This clone was seen only once. The chain uses TRBV4-1 and TRBJ2-2; D gene unclear. The CDR3 is 15 amino acids. The germline CDR1 and CDR2 sequences are MGHRA and YSYEKL. Trimming removed 3 bases at V and 5 bases at J, with 13 bases between. The CDR3 region has the DNA TGCGCCAGCAGCCACTCCCCGGGCGGAACCGGGGAGCTGTTTTTT. Its protein is CASSHSPGGTGELFF.

Comments on this clone: The same CDR3 arises from other DNA sequences in this sample as well. The chain uses TRBV4-1 and TRBJ2-7; the D is unclear. CDR3 length equals 13 residues. Germline-derived CDR1 and CDR2 are MGHRA and YSYEKL. V lost 4 bases, J lost 0 bases, and 7 bases lay in between. The chain's CDR3 is CASSPGGSYEQYF. The CDR3 DNA follows: TGCGCCAGCAGCCCCGGTGGCTCCTACGAGCAGTACTTC.